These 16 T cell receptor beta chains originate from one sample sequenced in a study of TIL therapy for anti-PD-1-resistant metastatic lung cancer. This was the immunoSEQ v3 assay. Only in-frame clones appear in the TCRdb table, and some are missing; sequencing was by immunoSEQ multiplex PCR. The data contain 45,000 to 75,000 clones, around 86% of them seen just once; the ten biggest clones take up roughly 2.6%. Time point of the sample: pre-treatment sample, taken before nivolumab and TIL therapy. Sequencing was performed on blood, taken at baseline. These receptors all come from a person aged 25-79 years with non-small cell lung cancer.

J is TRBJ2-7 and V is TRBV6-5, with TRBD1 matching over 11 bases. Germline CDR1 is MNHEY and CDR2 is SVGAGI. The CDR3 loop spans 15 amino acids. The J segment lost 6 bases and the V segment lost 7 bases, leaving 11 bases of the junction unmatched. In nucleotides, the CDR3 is TGTGCCAGCAAACTAGGGGGGACAGGGGGTACCGAGCAGTACTTC. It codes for CASKLGGTGGTEQYF.

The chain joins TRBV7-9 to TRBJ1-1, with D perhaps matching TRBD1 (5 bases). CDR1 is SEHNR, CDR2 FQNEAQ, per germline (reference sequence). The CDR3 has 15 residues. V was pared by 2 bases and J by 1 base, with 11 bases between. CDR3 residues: CASSLFGTANTEAFF. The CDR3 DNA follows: TGTGCCAGCAGCTTATTCGGGACGGCGAACACTGAAGCTTTCTTT.

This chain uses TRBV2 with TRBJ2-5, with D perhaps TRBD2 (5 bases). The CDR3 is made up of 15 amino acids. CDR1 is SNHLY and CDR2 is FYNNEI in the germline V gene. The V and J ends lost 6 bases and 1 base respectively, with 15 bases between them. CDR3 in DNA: TGTGCCAGCAGCCCCGACGGGGTCAGCCAAGAGACCCAGTACTTC. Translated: CASSPDGVSQETQYF.

The CDR3 loop reads CAISELNTEAFF. The CDR3 nucleotides read TGTGCCATCAGTGAGTTGAACACTGAAGCTTTCTTT. The chain links TRBV10-3 to TRBJ1-1; no reliable D call. Germline assignment: CDR1 ENHRY and CDR2 SYGVKD. The CDR3 sequence is 12 residues long. The V and J ends lost 1 base and 0 bases respectively, with 0 bases between them.

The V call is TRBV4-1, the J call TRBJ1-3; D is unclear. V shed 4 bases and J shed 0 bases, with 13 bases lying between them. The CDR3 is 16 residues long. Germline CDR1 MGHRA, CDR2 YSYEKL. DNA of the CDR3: TGCGCCAGCAGCCGAGGGCCGGGGTCCTCTGGAAACACCATATATTTT. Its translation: CASSRGPGSSGNTIYF.

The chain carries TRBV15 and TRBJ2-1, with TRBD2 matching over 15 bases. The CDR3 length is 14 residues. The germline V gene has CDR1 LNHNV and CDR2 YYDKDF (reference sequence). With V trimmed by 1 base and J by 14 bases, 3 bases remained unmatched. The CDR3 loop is CATSRGTSGREEFF. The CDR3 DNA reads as TGTGCCACCAGCAGAGGGACTAGCGGGAGGGAGGAGTTCTTC.

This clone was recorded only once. The CDR3 is CASTLFEGPDTEAFF. CDR3 bases: TGTGCCAGCACCCTTTTTGAGGGTCCTGACACTGAAGCTTTCTTT. V usage is TRBV5-5 and J usage is TRBJ1-1; unclear D gene. The CDR3 extends over 15 amino acids. CDR1 and CDR2 from the germline V gene are SGHKS and YYEKEE (reference sequence). V lost 6 bases to trimming and J lost 3 bases, with 18 bases between them.

This CDR3 reads CASSSGLAGEQFF. CDR3 in DNA: TGTGCCAGCAGCTCGGGACTAGCGGGTGAGCAGTTCTTC. This chain connects TRBV7-3 to TRBJ2-1; 12 nucleotides agree with TRBD2. This CDR3 has 13 amino acids. The germline V gene has CDR1 SGHTA and CDR2 FQGTGA. Germline trimming cut 4 bases from V and 9 bases from J; bases unmatched to any gene: 1.

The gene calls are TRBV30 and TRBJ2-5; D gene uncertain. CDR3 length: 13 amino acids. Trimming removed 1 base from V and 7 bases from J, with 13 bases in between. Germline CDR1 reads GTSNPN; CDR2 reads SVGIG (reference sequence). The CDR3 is CAWSGAGQWTQYF. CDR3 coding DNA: TGTGCCTGGAGTGGGGCCGGGCAGTGGACCCAGTACTTC.

DNA of the CDR3: TGTGCCAGCAGCGCGTGGGACAGAGGATCCGGGGAGCTGTTTTTT. This codes for CASSAWDRGSGELFF. This rearrangement joins TRBV7-3 to TRBJ2-2; 7 positions match TRBD1. J was trimmed by 6 bases and V by 5 bases; bases with no gene match: 9. This CDR3 has 15 residues. CDR1 is SGHTA and CDR2 is FQGTGA in the germline V gene.

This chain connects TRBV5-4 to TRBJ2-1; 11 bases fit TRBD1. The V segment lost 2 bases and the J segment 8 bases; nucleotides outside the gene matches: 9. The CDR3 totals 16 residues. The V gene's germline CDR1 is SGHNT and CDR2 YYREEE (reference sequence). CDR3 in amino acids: CASSFLGQGARDEQFF. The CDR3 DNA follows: TGTGCCAGCAGCTTCCTAGGACAGGGGGCGCGGGATGAGCAGTTCTTC.

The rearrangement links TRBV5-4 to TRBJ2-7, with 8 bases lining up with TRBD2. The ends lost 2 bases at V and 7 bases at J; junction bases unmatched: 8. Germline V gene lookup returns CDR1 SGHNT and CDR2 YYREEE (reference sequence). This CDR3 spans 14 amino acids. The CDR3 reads CASSFSGGPEEQYF. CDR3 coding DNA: TGTGCCAGCAGCTTCTCGGGAGGGCCGGAGGAGCAGTACTTC.

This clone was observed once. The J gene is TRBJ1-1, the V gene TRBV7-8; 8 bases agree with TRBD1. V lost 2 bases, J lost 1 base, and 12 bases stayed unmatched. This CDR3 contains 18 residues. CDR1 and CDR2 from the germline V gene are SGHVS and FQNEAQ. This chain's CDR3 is CASSLSPGGAGRNTEAFF. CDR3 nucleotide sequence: TGTGCCAGCAGCTTATCCCCAGGGGGCGCGGGTAGGAACACTGAAGCTTTCTTT.

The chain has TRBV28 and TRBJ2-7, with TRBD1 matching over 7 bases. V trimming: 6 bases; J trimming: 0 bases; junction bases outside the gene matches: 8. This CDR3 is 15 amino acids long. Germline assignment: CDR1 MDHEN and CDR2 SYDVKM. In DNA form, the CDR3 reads TGTGCCAGCAGGGGCACAGGGGTCTTCTCCTACGAGCAGTACTTC. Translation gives CASRGTGVFSYEQYF.

The CDR3 DNA reads as TGCGCCAGCAGCCAAGAGCCCCAGGGAGTCTCTGGAAACACCATATATTTT. This encodes CASSQEPQGVSGNTIYF. The chain carries TRBV4-1 and TRBJ1-3; the D gene is possibly TRBD1 (5 bases). V shed 0 bases and J shed 0 bases, with 12 bases lying between them. This CDR3 is 17 amino acids long. CDR1 and CDR2 from the germline V gene are MGHRA and YSYEKL.

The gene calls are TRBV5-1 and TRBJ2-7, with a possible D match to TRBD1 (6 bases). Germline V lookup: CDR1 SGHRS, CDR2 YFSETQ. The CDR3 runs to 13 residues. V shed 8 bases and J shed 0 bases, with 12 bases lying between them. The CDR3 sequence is CASRMDSSYEQYF. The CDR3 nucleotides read TGCGCCAGTAGGATGGACAGCTCCTACGAGCAGTACTTC.